One sample yielded the 22 T cell receptor beta chains listed below, sequenced in a study of blood T cell repertoires in COVID-19. The protocol was immunoSEQ multiplex PCR, while the TCRdb copy is restricted to in-frame clones and leaves out a portion. Of some 390,000 clones in the sample, roughly 86% were seen once. The sample was peripheral blood. Receptors originate from a human donor in a cohort sampled during active COVID-19.

The chain uses TRBV11-2 and TRBJ2-1; D gene ambiguous. The V gene's germline CDR1 is SGHAT and CDR2 FQNNGV. Between the trimmed V and J ends, which lost 0 bases and 9 bases, there was a span of 15 bases. The length of the CDR3 is 15 residues. This CDR3 reads CASSLDLLGGGEQFF. CDR3 nucleotides: TGTGCCAGCAGCTTAGATCTTCTCGGCGGCGGTGAGCAGTTCTTC.

The chain recombines TRBV9 with TRBJ2-5, with D unclear. CDR1 is SGDLS, CDR2 YYNGEE, per germline. The CDR3 is made up of 14 amino acids. Trimming removed 0 bases from V and 2 bases from J, with 8 bases in between. CDR3 residues: CASSVGLAQETQYF. The DNA for the CDR3 is TGTGCCAGCAGCGTAGGACTTGCTCAAGAGACCCAGTACTTC.

Regarding this clone: At one end the junction does not follow the germline gene, possibly because of a read error. The chain joins TRBV7-7 to TRBJ1-2; 9 bases agree with TRBD1. CDR1 and CDR2 (germline): SSHAT, FNYEAQ (reference sequence). The CDR3 spans 19 residues. The chain's CDR3 is CASSREGPGQGPSNYGYTF. Written as DNA, the CDR3 is TGTGCTAGCAGCCGCGAGGGCCCGGGACAGGGCCCTTCTAACTATGGCTACACCTTC.

This rearrangement joins TRBV11-2 to TRBJ1-3; 7 nucleotides match TRBD1. The J segment lost 1 base and the V segment lost 0 bases, leaving 3 bases of the junction unmatched. The CDR3 covers 16 residues. Germline CDR1 SGHAT, CDR2 FQNNGV. The DNA for the CDR3 is TGTGCCAGCAGCTTAGAGACAGGGATGTCTGGAAACACCATATATTTT. Its translation: CASSLETGMSGNTIYF.

V usage is TRBV2 and J usage is TRBJ2-5; 8 bases are a match to TRBD2. The CDR3 is 15 amino acids. The V segment lost 5 bases and the J segment 4 bases; nucleotides outside the gene matches: 9. The germline CDR1 and CDR2 sequences are SNHLY and FYNNEI. This chain's CDR3 is CASSTGGPDGETQYF. The CDR3 DNA reads TGTGCCAGCAGTACGGGGGGGCCGGATGGAGAGACCCAGTACTTC.

The chain joins TRBV5-1 to TRBJ1-2; unclear D gene. The CDR3 contains 13 residues. V lost 5 bases, J lost 8 bases, and 16 bases lay in between. Germline CDR1 is SGHRS and CDR2 is YFSETQ. CDR3 DNA sequence: TGCGCCAGCAGTCACGACGGGGTGGGAGGCTACACCTTC. Its protein product is CASSHDGVGGYTF.

This clone came up once. The rearrangement links TRBV6-2 or TRBV6-3 to TRBJ2-3; 11 positions agree with TRBD1. In germline, CDR1 is MNHEY, CDR2 SVGEGT. V lost 0 bases, J lost 5 bases, and 4 bases stayed unmatched. This CDR3 contains 16 residues. The CDR3 DNA sequence: TGTGCCAGCAGTTACTCGAGGACAGGGGGCAAAGATACGCAGTATTTT. Protein product: CASSYSRTGGKDTQYF.

The V gene is TRBV30, the J gene TRBJ2-7, with a possible D match to TRBD1 (6 bases). The CDR3 totals 13 residues. CDR1 GTSNPN and CDR2 SVGIG come from the germline V gene (reference sequence). The V gene lost 5 bases and the J gene lost 7 bases, with 18 bases spanning the gap. CDR3 nucleotide sequence: TGTGCCTGGGGGGCGTCAGGGGCCTTGGAGCAGTACTTC. This gives the protein CAWGASGALEQYF.

V usage is TRBV19 and J usage is TRBJ1-6; 9 positions agree with TRBD1. Germline CDR1 reads LNHDA; CDR2 reads SQIVND (reference sequence). This CDR3 contains 15 residues. V lost 4 bases to trimming and J lost 9 bases; unmatched junction nucleotides: 7. CDR3 in amino acids: CASSKDRGDGSPLHF. CDR3 DNA: TGTGCCAGTAGTAAGGACAGGGGAGATGGTTCACCCCTCCACTTT.

The chain links TRBV5-1 to TRBJ1-1; 11 nucleotides align to TRBD1. CDR1 is SGHRS, CDR2 YFSETQ, per germline. The V and J ends lost 2 bases and 6 bases, in that order; junction bases with no gene match: 6. There are 15 residues in the CDR3. CDR3 in DNA: TGCGCCAGCAGCTTAAGGACAGGGGGCGATGCTGAAGCTTTCTTT. It translates to CASSLRTGGDAEAFF.

The rearrangement joins TRBV4-1 to TRBJ1-4; D unresolved. CDR3 length: 15 amino acids. Germline lookup yields CDR1 MGHRA and CDR2 YSYEKL. Trimming left V 1 base short and J 7 bases short, with 13 bases between. The DNA of the CDR3 is TGCGCCAGCAGCCAAGTCTCAAGCCTTCCTGAAAAACTGTTTTTT. It encodes CASSQVSSLPEKLFF.

This clone was observed a handful of times. The J gene is TRBJ1-1, the V gene TRBV11-2, with D tentatively TRBD1 (5 bases). The CDR3 extends over 17 amino acids. The germline V gene has CDR1 SGHAT and CDR2 FQNNGV. The germline V and J ends were trimmed by 5 bases and 7 bases, with 26 bases remaining between them. The CDR3 DNA follows: TGTGCCAGCAGCGGCGGGACTCCCGGGAAACAATATGGTGAAGCTTTCTTT. Translating gives CASSGGTPGKQYGEAFF.

This clone was recorded only once. V gene TRBV3-1 (or the pseudogene TRBV3-2) combines with J gene TRBJ1-5; unclear D gene. The V and J ends lost 0 bases and 5 bases respectively, with 8 bases between them. The germline V gene has CDR1 LGHDT and CDR2 YNNKEL (reference sequence). The CDR3 length is 14 residues. The CDR3 is CASSQESTHQPQHF. DNA for the CDR3: TGTGCCAGCAGCCAAGAAAGCACTCATCAGCCCCAGCATTTT.

The V and J genes are TRBV19 and TRBJ2-4; D possibly corresponds to TRBD1 (5 bases). Germline assignment: CDR1 LNHDA and CDR2 SQIVND (reference sequence). The CDR3 contains 16 residues. Trimming left V 4 bases short and J 1 base short, with 14 bases between. The CDR3 nucleotides read TGTGCCAGTAGTAAGGTCTCAGGGTGGGCCAAAAACATTCAGTACTTC. Residues: CASSKVSGWAKNIQYF.

This chain links TRBV4-1 with TRBJ2-3; 9 nucleotides match TRBD2. Germline CDR1 MGHRA, CDR2 YSYEKL. Losses at the gene ends were 2 bases for V and 4 bases for J; bases not matched to a gene: 13. The CDR3 loop spans 18 amino acids. DNA of the CDR3: TGCGCCAGCAGCCAATTTAGTCCGGGACTAGCCCCATCAGATACGCAGTATTTT. It encodes CASSQFSPGLAPSDTQYF.

The rearrangement joins TRBV3-1 (or the pseudogene TRBV3-2) to TRBJ1-1; 9 bases line up with TRBD1. The CDR3 covers 17 residues. Germline V gives CDR1 LGHDT, CDR2 YNNKEL (reference sequence). The ends lost 1 base at V and 8 bases at J; junction bases unmatched: 14. The CDR3 protein is CASSQAVGPGQGSEAFF. The CDR3 DNA reads TGTGCCAGCAGCCAAGCGGTCGGACCCGGACAGGGGTCGGAAGCTTTCTTT.

The V and J genes are TRBV6-5 and TRBJ1-5; perhaps TRBD1 as D (6 bases). This CDR3 contains 13 residues. Germline loops: CDR1 MNHEY, CDR2 SVGAGI. V was trimmed by 9 bases and J by 1 base, leaving 10 bases between them. The CDR3 DNA follows: TGTGCCAGTTGCAGGGGAAGCAATCAGCCCCAGCATTTT. Translating gives CASCRGSNQPQHF.

This clone was detected a few times. The rearrangement uses TRBV6-6 and TRBJ1-4, with D perhaps TRBD1 (5 bases). Germline-derived CDR1 and CDR2 are MNHNY and SVGAGI (reference sequence). The CDR3 runs 15 residues. Trimming pared 6 bases from V and 8 bases from J, leaving 19 bases between. The DNA for the CDR3 is TGTGCCAGCAGCCCTATGGCCAGCGCAGGGGAAAAACTGTTTTTT. Translating it yields CASSPMASAGEKLFF.

V and J are TRBV4-1 and TRBJ2-3, with D tentatively TRBD1 (6 bases). The germline V gene has CDR1 MGHRA and CDR2 YSYEKL. Between the trimmed V and J ends, which lost 5 bases and 5 bases, there was a span of 11 bases. The CDR3 covers 13 residues. The CDR3 DNA reads TGCGCCAGCAGCTCTAAAGGGGGAGATACGCAGTATTTT. Translation gives CASSSKGGDTQYF.

The chain joins TRBV5-1 to TRBJ2-6; weak D call: TRBD1 (6 bases). The CDR3 runs 16 residues. From germline, CDR1 is SGHRS and CDR2 YFSETQ. Trimming pared 6 bases from V and 0 bases from J, leaving 13 bases between. CDR3 loop: CASTRQVYSGANVLTF. Written as DNA, the CDR3 is TGCGCCAGCACGCGACAGGTCTACTCTGGGGCCAACGTCCTGACTTTC.

V gene TRBV10-3 combines with J gene TRBJ2-3; 9 bases are a match to TRBD2. The CDR3 covers 14 residues. The germline V gene encodes CDR1 ENHRY and CDR2 SYGVKD. V shed 6 bases and J 3 bases; nucleotides not matched to a gene: 4. CDR3 sequence reads: CAIRATSGTDTQYF. The CDR3, as DNA: TGTGCCATCAGAGCGACTAGCGGAACAGATACGCAGTATTTT.

The chain links TRBV5-4 to TRBJ1-3; 11 positions match TRBD1. There are 16 residues in the CDR3. V lost 4 bases, J lost 2 bases, and 5 bases stayed unmatched. Germline V gene sequence: CDR1 SGHNT, CDR2 YYREEE (reference sequence). CDR3 sequence reads: CASSRGTGGTGNTIYF. CDR3 sequence (DNA): TGTGCCAGCAGCCGGGGGACAGGGGGAACTGGAAACACCATATATTTT.